One sample yielded the 18 T cell receptor beta chains listed below, sequenced in a study of identical twins (TCRdb year 2016). Receptor amplification or capture employed 5' RACE. TCRdb lists the instrument as Illumina HiSeq 2000. TCRdb itself trimmed the public reads at Q25 with fastp, ran MiXCR and retained productive beta chains. CDR3 protein sequences are deduplicated, and each keeps its most common genes and DNA. The sample yields around 1.7 million distinct CDR3 sequences; less than 40% were counted once. The leading ten clones occupy about 0.3% of the sample. Sequences were obtained from cord blood. The receptor source for this set is a newborn girl in good health.

The chain is built from TRBV2 and TRBJ2-7, with unresolved D. CDR1 and CDR2 from the germline V gene are SNHLY and FYNNEI. The CDR3 has 11 residues. V lost 8 bases and J lost 3, with 8 bases in between. The CDR3 sequence is CASAANYEQYF. The CDR3 nucleotides are TGTGCCAGCGCTGCCAACTACGAGCAGTACTTC. Variable domain in full (rest from reference TRBV2 and TRBJ2-7): EPEVTQTPSHQVTQMGQEVILRCVPISNHLYFYWYRQILGQKVEFLVSFYNNEISEKSEIFDDQFSVERPDGSNFTLKIRSTKLEDSAMYFCASAANYEQYFGPGTRLTVT.

Concerning this clonotype: A read error may be the cause here, since a much bigger clone is one base away. This CDR3 fails to terminate in the conserved phenylalanine or tryptophan, so it likely reflects a read error. The chain employs TRBV25-1 and TRBJ2-4; TRBD2 agrees at 7 bases. The tail of the sequence fits TRBJ2-7 better, so the J call may be wrong. This CDR3 spans 13 amino acids. CDR1 MGHDK and CDR2 SYGVNS come from the germline V gene. Here the CDR3 DNA reads TGTGCCAGCAGTGAATATGGCGGGGGCGAGCAGTACTTA. This sequence encodes CASSEYGGGEQYL.

The V call is TRBV7-2, the J call TRBJ2-3, with D possibly TRBD2 on 6 matching bases. CDR3 length equals 17 residues. V lost 1 base and J 4 bases, leaving 18 bases between the germline ends. The germline V gene has CDR1 SGHTA and CDR2 FQGNSA. The CDR3 sequence: CASSLDRSGGGADTQYF. Here the CDR3 DNA reads TGTGCCAGCAGCTTAGATCGTAGCGGAGGTGGGGCAGATACGCAGTATTTT.

This chain joins TRBV15 and TRBJ1-4; D is uncertain. Trimming stripped 1 base from V and 8 bases from J, with 8 bases between. This CDR3 is 13 amino acids long. Germline V CDR1 and CDR2: LNHNV, YYDKDF (reference sequence). In DNA form, the CDR3 reads TGTGCCACCAGCAGAGTTTTCTCGGAAAAACTGTTTTTT. Its protein is CATSRVFSEKLFF.

The V gene is TRBV28, the J gene TRBJ2-2, with D hard to call. The CDR3 covers 14 residues. Looked up from germline, CDR1 is MDHEN and CDR2 is SYDVKM. The V gene lost 4 bases and the J gene lost 1 base, with 7 bases spanning the gap. This CDR3 reads CASSSWRNTGELFF. CDR3 bases: TGTGCCAGCAGTTCTTGGAGGAACACCGGGGAGCTGTTTTTT. The complete variable domain, with remaining parts taken from reference TRBV28 and TRBJ2-2, reads DVKVTQSSRYLVKRTGEKVFLECVQDMDHENMFWYRQDPGLGLRLIYFSYDVKMKEKGDIPEGYSVSREKKERFSLILESASTNQTSMYLCASSSWRNTGELFFGEGSRLTVL.

CDR3 coding DNA: TGTGCCAGCAGCCTCGAACTAGGGCGCCAGTTCTTC. Its protein is CASSLELGRQFF. The V call is TRBV7-2, the J call TRBJ2-1, with a tentative D call TRBD2 (5 bases). Germline lookup yields CDR1 SGHTA and CDR2 FQGNSA. Trimming pared 5 bases from V and 13 bases from J, leaving 15 bases between. The CDR3 sequence is 12 residues long.

CDR3 in amino acids: CASSPVLTAGTGVSYEQYF. The CDR3, as DNA: TGCGCCAGCAGCCCCGTTCTAACGGCCGGGACAGGGGTCTCCTACGAGCAGTACTTC. The chain couples TRBV4-1 to TRBJ2-7; TRBD1 agrees at 10 bases. The length of the CDR3 is 19 residues. Per germline, CDR1 MGHRA and CDR2 YSYEKL. With 4 bases clipped from V and 0 bases from J, the junction kept 15 bases outside the gene matches.

The chain joins TRBV7-9 to TRBJ1-5; 11 bases are shared with TRBD1. With 5 bases clipped from V and 4 bases from J, the junction kept 4 bases outside the gene matches. This CDR3 has 15 amino acids. Germline V gene lookup returns CDR1 SEHNR and CDR2 FQNEAQ (reference sequence). CDR3 nucleotides: TGTGCCAGCAGCAAGGACAGGGGGCGTAATCAGCCCCAGCATTTT. Its translation: CASSKDRGRNQPQHF.

CDR3 in amino acids: CSAGGTGPYNEQFF. The CDR3 nucleotides read TGCAGTGCTGGCGGGACAGGGCCCTACAATGAGCAGTTCTTC. The chain uses TRBV20-1 and TRBJ2-1; 9 bases align to TRBD1. CDR3 size: 14 residues. V gave up 5 bases and J gave up 2 bases; unmatched junction bases: 4. The V gene's germline CDR1 is DFQATT and CDR2 SNEGSKA (reference sequence).

The CDR3: CSASQGRGNQPQHF. CDR3 in DNA: TGCAGTGCTAGTCAGGGGAGAGGCAATCAGCCCCAGCATTTT. This chain joins TRBV20-1 and TRBJ1-5, with D maybe TRBD1 (6 bases). The CDR3 has 14 amino acids. Germline V CDR1 and CDR2: DFQATT, SNEGSKA (reference sequence). The V and J ends lost 3 bases and 2 bases respectively, with 11 bases between them.

The chain combines TRBV28 with TRBJ2-1; perhaps TRBD2 as D (5 bases). Germline lookup yields CDR1 MDHEN and CDR2 SYDVKM. There are 16 residues in the CDR3. V gave up 4 bases and J gave up 2 bases, with 15 bases separating them. The CDR3 region is CASSSGAEAAYNEQFF. The CDR3 coding sequence is TGTGCCAGCAGTTCCGGAGCGGAGGCAGCCTACAATGAGCAGTTCTTC.

The chain carries TRBV20-1 and TRBJ1-6; D is undetermined. The CDR3 extends over 12 amino acids. Germline loops: CDR1 DFQATT, CDR2 SNEGSKA (reference sequence). V was clipped by 4 bases and J by 15 bases, with 16 bases between them. CDR3: CSAIRQRRFLHF. The DNA of the CDR3 is TGCAGTGCTATCCGTCAGCGTAGATTCCTCCACTTT.

As concerns this clonotype: The junction departs from germline at one end; a sequencing error may be responsible. The rearrangement uses TRBV20-1 and TRBJ2-7; possible D gene TRBD1, 6 bases. Germline V CDR1 and CDR2: DFQATT, SNEGSKA (reference sequence). This CDR3 has 12 amino acids. CDR3 bases: TGCGGTGCTGGACAGAGGATGTACGAGCAGTACTTC. Protein product: CGAGQRMYEQYF.

Written as DNA, the CDR3 is TGTGCCAGCAGTTGGCGGACAGGGCATGGCTACACCTTC. Its protein is CASSWRTGHGYTF. This chain uses TRBV12-3 or TRBV12-4 with TRBJ1-2; TRBD1 agrees at 8 bases. This CDR3 region has 13 residues. J lost 6 bases, V lost 4 bases, and 4 bases had no gene match.

The chain recombines TRBV5-1 with TRBJ1-4, with unresolved D. CDR1 and CDR2 from the germline V gene are SGHRS and YFSETQ. Trimming took 3 bases from V and 8 from J, leaving 14 bases between them. The CDR3 sequence is 14 residues long. CDR3 sequence reads: CASSSGRRVEKLFF. The CDR3 DNA is TGCGCCAGCAGCTCTGGACGCCGAGTGGAAAAACTGTTTTTT.

The chain has TRBV20-1 and TRBJ2-3; 11 nucleotides align to TRBD2. CDR3 length: 18 residues. The V gene end was trimmed by 0 bases and the J gene end by 6 bases; junction bases not matched to a gene: 14. Per the germline V gene, CDR1 is DFQATT and CDR2 is SNEGSKA (reference sequence). CDR3 loop: CSARELGGVAGGPDTQYF. DNA for the CDR3: TGCAGTGCTAGAGAGCTTGGAGGCGTAGCGGGAGGGCCTGATACGCAGTATTTT.

A few counts support this clonotype. The chain has TRBV20-1 and TRBJ2-5; 9 bases are shared with TRBD2. The CDR3 contains 15 residues. Germline lookup yields CDR1 DFQATT and CDR2 SNEGSKA (reference sequence). The V and J ends lost 6 bases and 1 base, in that order; junction bases with no gene match: 9. As DNA, the CDR3 is TGCAGTGCGCGGGTGGGGACTAGCATCCAAGAGACCCAGTACTTC. Amino acids: CSARVGTSIQETQYF.

This clonotype came up a few times. The chain is built from TRBV3-1 and TRBJ1-2; D is unclear. The CDR3 is 13 residues long. V was cut by 5 bases and J by 6 bases, with 13 bases left in between. Looked up from germline, CDR1 is LGHDT and CDR2 is YNNKEL (reference sequence). CDR3 region: CASSSHGSHGYTF. CDR3 sequence (DNA): TGTGCCAGCAGCTCGCACGGTTCACATGGCTACACCTTC.